The 25 T cell receptor beta chains reported below all come from one sample, sequenced in a study of Ad26.COV2.S vaccination and SARS-CoV-2 variants. TCRdb keeps only in-frame clones here, not all; method: immunoSEQ multiplex PCR. The table lists 300,000 to 400,000 clones, approximately 90% of them singletons. Documented treatment: around 19 received Ad26.COV2.S at low or high dose, single or two shots; roughly five received placebo; per-sample allocation not given. The investigators took samples on day 63 after the first vaccine or placebo injection. Source: peripheral blood, taken in a trial of Ad26.COV2.S vaccine versus placebo. These receptors originate from a person between 18 and 60 years old who received the Ad26.COV2.S COVID-19 vaccine or a placebo.

The gene calls are TRBV7-9 and TRBJ2-7, with 9 bases identical to TRBD1. Germline CDR1 SEHNR, CDR2 FQNEAQ (reference sequence). The V and J ends lost 8 bases and 4 bases, in that order; junction bases with no gene match: 6. The CDR3 is 13 amino acids. The CDR3 is CASRTGGTYEQYF. The CDR3, as DNA: TGTGCCAGCCGCACAGGGGGCACGTACGAGCAGTACTTC.

This clone was seen a single time. The V and J genes are TRBV19 and TRBJ1-1, with D perhaps matching TRBD1 (5 bases). CDR1 and CDR2 (germline): LNHDA, SQIVND (reference sequence). V shed 0 bases and J shed 4 bases, with 12 bases lying between them. The CDR3 is made up of 15 amino acids. CDR3 sequence: CASSIDLAGGTEAFF. CDR3 DNA: TGTGCCAGTAGTATAGATCTTGCGGGGGGCACTGAAGCTTTCTTT.

The J gene is TRBJ1-1, the V gene TRBV19; D unresolved. V lost 4 bases and J lost 8, with 11 bases in between. Germline values: CDR1 LNHDA, CDR2 SQIVND (reference sequence). There are 12 residues in the CDR3. Here the CDR3 DNA reads TGTGCCAGTAGTAAGGCCAGAAGGGAAGCTTTCTTT. As protein: CASSKARREAFF.

Comment on this clone: Other DNA variants within this sample encode the same CDR3. CDR3: CASSLAGSYEQYF. The CDR3 DNA reads as TGTGCCAGCAGCTTGGCTGGGTCCTACGAGCAGTACTTC. The chain employs TRBV5-4 and TRBJ2-7; no reliable D call. V was pared by 0 bases and J by 1 base, with 5 bases between. Germline CDR1 is SGHNT and CDR2 is YYREEE (reference sequence). The CDR3 runs to 13 residues.

The chain combines TRBV30 with TRBJ1-2, with D hard to call. V lost 4 bases and J lost 4, with 13 bases in between. This CDR3 has 13 amino acids. Looked up from germline, CDR1 is GTSNPN and CDR2 is SVGIG (reference sequence). CDR3 protein: CAWTRLGSYGYTF. The CDR3 bases are TGTGCCTGGACCCGGCTCGGAAGCTATGGCTACACCTTC.

The chain employs TRBV6-2 or TRBV6-3 and TRBJ1-1; D not resolved. V lost 5 bases to trimming and J lost 6 bases, with 13 bases between them. The CDR3 length is 13 residues. CDR1 and CDR2 (germline): MNHEY, SVGEGT. This chain's CDR3 is CASSQTMRAEAFF. CDR3 nucleotides: TGTGCCAGCAGTCAAACAATGCGCGCTGAAGCTTTCTTT.

This chain connects TRBV5-1 to TRBJ2-3, with unresolved D. The V gene's germline CDR1 is SGHRS and CDR2 YFSETQ. Trimming cost V 1 base and J 2 bases, with 11 bases left between them. The CDR3 consists of 15 residues. CDR3: CASSLTSQDTDTQYF. DNA for the CDR3: TGCGCCAGCAGCTTGACCTCCCAGGACACAGATACGCAGTATTTT. Together with reference TRBV5-1 and TRBJ2-3, the CDR3 gives the full variable domain: KAGVTQTPRYLIKTRGQQVTLSCSPISGHRSVSWYQQTPGQGLQFLFEYFSETQRNKGNFPGRFSGRQFSNSRSEMNVSTLELGDSALYLCASSLTSQDTDTQYFGPGTRLTVL.

This clone was picked up a small number of times. This chain's CDR3 is CASSPLTRGNTEAFF. The CDR3 region has the DNA TGTGCCAGCAGCCCCCTCACGAGGGGGAACACTGAAGCTTTCTTT. The J gene is TRBJ1-1, the V gene TRBV13; maybe TRBD1 (5 bases). Trimming removed 5 bases at V and 1 base at J, with 14 bases between. Per the germline V gene, CDR1 is PRHDT and CDR2 is FYEKMQ (reference sequence). The CDR3 sequence is 15 residues long. The whole variable domain, remainder taken from reference TRBV13 and TRBJ1-1, is AAGVIQSPRHLIKEKRETATLKCYPIPRHDTVYWYQQGPGQDPQFLISFYEKMQSDKGSIPDRFSAQQFSDYHSELNMSSLELGDSALYFCASSPLTRGNTEAFFGQGTRLTVV.

This clone turned up a few times. The rearrangement joins TRBV11-2 to TRBJ1-1; 9 bases are shared with TRBD1. J lost 9 bases, V lost 5 bases, and 25 bases had no gene match. Germline loops: CDR1 SGHAT, CDR2 FQNNGV. This CDR3 comprises 19 residues. The CDR3 is CASSPHLWAQGTGRSQAFF. The CDR3 DNA reads TGTGCCAGCAGCCCTCACCTATGGGCCCAGGGGACAGGGCGATCCCAAGCTTTCTTT. The full variable domain, with the rest looked up from reference TRBV11-2 and TRBJ1-1, is EAGVAQSPRYKIIEKRQSVAFWCNPISGHATLYWYQQILGQGPKLLIQFQNNGVVDDSQLPKDRFSAERLKGVDSTLKIQPAKLEDSAVYLCASSPHLWAQGTGRSQAFFGQGTRLTVV.

V is TRBV7-2 and J is TRBJ2-1, with TRBD2 as a possible D gene (5 bases). There are 18 residues in the CDR3. The V and J ends lost 1 base and 3 bases respectively, with 19 bases between them. Germline lookup yields CDR1 SGHTA and CDR2 FQGNSA. The CDR3 here is CASSLDYGVLIHYNEQFF. CDR3 nucleotide sequence: TGTGCCAGCAGCTTAGACTACGGGGTATTGATACACTACAATGAGCAGTTCTTC.

The chain couples TRBV7-6 to TRBJ2-5, with 7 bases matching TRBD1. The CDR3 is 16 amino acids. J gave up 3 bases and V 3 bases, and 10 bases lay outside the gene matches. Germline CDR1 is SGHVS and CDR2 is FNYEAQ. The CDR3 nucleotides read TGTGCCAGCAGCTTGAGAGTTCGACAGGGAGAAGAGACCCAGTACTTC. This codes for CASSLRVRQGEETQYF.

A remark on this clone: Additional DNA sequences in this sample encode the identical CDR3. The V and J genes are TRBV15 and TRBJ2-7; 8 nucleotides line up with TRBD2. V dropped 2 bases and J dropped 2; count of bases not matched to a gene: 2. The CDR3 is made up of 14 amino acids. Germline assignment: CDR1 LNHNV and CDR2 YYDKDF (reference sequence). CDR3: CATSRTSGAYEQYF. The CDR3 coding sequence is TGTGCCACCAGCAGAACTAGCGGCGCCTACGAGCAGTACTTC.

CDR3 sequence: CASRTDRAIQETQYF. Written as DNA, the CDR3 is TGTGCCAGCAGGACGGACAGGGCCATTCAAGAGACCCAGTACTTC. This chain links TRBV6-5 with TRBJ2-5, with TRBD1 identical over 8 bases. This CDR3 comprises 15 residues. V lost 6 bases to trimming and J lost 2 bases; unmatched junction nucleotides: 8. Germline V gene data show CDR1 as MNHEY and CDR2 as SVGAGI.

This chain uses TRBV5-6 with TRBJ1-5, with a possible D match to TRBD1 (5 bases). Per the germline V gene, CDR1 is SGHDT and CDR2 is YYEEEE. The V end lost 0 bases, the J end lost 6 bases, and 10 bases lay between the germline ends. The CDR3 consists of 14 residues. The CDR3 DNA follows: TGTGCCAGCAGCTTGGGGGGCGGAGGTCAGCCCCAGCATTTT. Translating gives CASSLGGGGQPQHF.

The chain combines TRBV11-1 with TRBJ2-1; D remains unclear. V was shortened by 1 base and J by 9 bases, with 7 bases between the two germline ends. There are 12 residues in the CDR3. Per germline, CDR1 SGHAT and CDR2 FQDESV (reference sequence). This CDR3 is CASSLGLVEQFF. CDR3 DNA sequence: TGTGCCAGCAGCTTAGGTCTGGTTGAGCAGTTCTTC.

The DNA for the CDR3 is TGTGCCAGTAGTATGGGACCCGGGGAGCTGTTTTTT. Translated: CASSMGPGELFF. The chain is built from TRBV19 and TRBJ2-2; tentatively, D is TRBD1 or TRBD2 (5 bases each). CDR3 length equals 12 residues. Germline V gene data show CDR1 as LNHDA and CDR2 as SQIVND (reference sequence). Trimming removed 3 bases from V and 6 bases from J, with 5 bases in between.

J is TRBJ2-3 and V is TRBV3-1 (or the pseudogene TRBV3-2); D gene uncertain. The CDR3 covers 13 residues. Between the trimmed V and J ends, which lost 2 bases and 1 base, there was a span of 4 bases. Germline CDR1 LGHDT, CDR2 YNNKEL (reference sequence). CDR3 bases: TGTGCCAGCAGCCAACAGCGCACAGATACGCAGTATTTT. This encodes CASSQQRTDTQYF.

This clone was counted between two and nine times. The chain joins TRBV27 to TRBJ2-7; the match to TRBD2 covers 8 bases. CDR1 is MNHEY, CDR2 SMNVEV, per germline (reference sequence). This CDR3 has 15 amino acids. Trimming removed 5 bases from V and 2 bases from J; junction bases left unmatched: 8. The CDR3 region has the DNA TGTGCCAGCAGTCCCCAGCGGGAGACCCCCTACGAGCAGTACTTC. Its translation: CASSPQRETPYEQYF.

This sequence joins TRBV7-2 and TRBJ2-1; 8 bases are shared with TRBD1. J gave up 6 bases and V 5 bases, and 9 bases lay outside the gene matches. The CDR3 is made up of 15 amino acids. Germline V gene lookup returns CDR1 SGHTA and CDR2 FQGNSA. The CDR3 is CASSRGQGGLNEQFF. The CDR3 nucleotides are TGTGCCAGCAGCCGTGGACAGGGTGGCCTCAATGAGCAGTTCTTC.

V and J are TRBV11-2 and TRBJ1-2; 7 bases map to TRBD1. V shed 5 bases and J 3 bases; nucleotides not matched to a gene: 6. CDR1 is SGHAT and CDR2 is FQNNGV in the germline V gene. This CDR3 is 14 amino acids long. CDR3 sequence reads: CASSLGQEDYGYTF. The CDR3 DNA is TGTGCCAGCAGCCTAGGACAGGAAGACTATGGCTACACCTTC.

The J gene is TRBJ1-3, the V gene TRBV11-2, with D possibly matching TRBD1 (5 bases). This CDR3 comprises 18 residues. The germline V and J ends were trimmed by 2 bases and 0 bases, with 17 bases remaining between them. Per germline, CDR1 SGHAT and CDR2 FQNNGV. The CDR3 region is CASSLFGQGRSSGNTIYF. CDR3 sequence (DNA): TGTGCCAGCAGCTTATTCGGGCAGGGTCGAAGCTCTGGAAACACCATATATTTT.

This clone was seen a single time. This chain uses TRBV6-5 with TRBJ1-6; tentative D call: TRBD1 (6 bases). Between the trimmed V and J ends, which lost 0 bases and 8 bases, there was a span of 11 bases. From germline, CDR1 is MNHEY and CDR2 SVGAGI. The length of the CDR3 is 15 residues. The CDR3 loop reads CASSYSPRGDSPLHF. CDR3 bases: TGTGCCAGCAGTTACTCGCCCAGGGGAGATTCACCCCTCCACTTT.

J is TRBJ1-6 and V is TRBV7-9; D uncertain. This CDR3 has 16 residues. CDR1 and CDR2 (germline): SEHNR, FQNEAQ (reference sequence). Trimming took 0 bases from V and 6 from J, leaving 12 bases between them. In DNA form, the CDR3 reads TGTGCCAGCAGCTTAGCGCGAGGGTCGGGTAATTCACCCCTCCACTTT. Protein product: CASSLARGSGNSPLHF.

CDR3: CAWSGGAYEQYF. The CDR3 DNA is TGTGCCTGGAGTGGGGGGGCTTACGAGCAGTACTTC. The V call is TRBV30, the J call TRBJ2-7; D tentatively fits TRBD1 or TRBD2 (6 bases each). Trimming removed 1 base at V and 4 bases at J, with 8 bases between. This CDR3 contains 12 residues. From germline, CDR1 is GTSNPN and CDR2 SVGIG (reference sequence).

This chain connects TRBV10-3 to TRBJ1-2; no firm D call. V shed 4 bases and J shed 6 bases, with 12 bases lying between them. The CDR3 totals 13 residues. Germline V gene lookup returns CDR1 ENHRY and CDR2 SYGVKD. The CDR3 region has the DNA TGTGCCATCAGTGTTCAGTCGTCGAATGGCTACACCTTC. Amino acids: CAISVQSSNGYTF.